This TCR beta chain was obtained from a study of T cell responses to AZD1222 COVID-19 vaccine (dated by TCRdb to the early 2020s). Broadly, across the study: AZD1222 recipients given second doses at about 4 weeks or at about 12 weeks were pooled, since spike-specific TCR depth and breadth were not found to differ between the two schedules. Trial participants were enrolled by age into 18-55, 56-69 and 70-plus year subgroups, with roughly 160, 29 and 62 TCR-sequenced participants respectively. A total of under 250 trial participants underwent TCR sequencing, of whom about 200 had received two doses of AZD1222 and about 25 had received two doses of the MenACWY control vaccine.

Broader findings and caveats from the paper: After two AZD1222 doses, both the breadth and the depth of spike-specific TCRs were significantly higher than at day 0 and than in MenACWY recipients. The 56-69-year group was small, and its depth increase did not reach significance, likely because of low power. Vaccine-associated CD4 TCRs spanned the whole spike protein, with dominant responses in regions 160-218 and 743-854. Reportedly, close to half of the unique spike-specific TCRs recognized epitopes lying outside the regions that are mutated in the B.1.351 and B.1.1.7 variants. Participants were mostly white British, with more females than males. The authors suggested clonal diversity may have been underestimated. No day 14 peak-response samples were available, so repertoires were characterized only after the peak T cell response. Conclusions about previously exposed vaccinees are limited, since just a handful of AZD1222 recipients were seropositive for SARS-CoV-2 at baseline.

The CDR3 regions of human TCRbeta chains were analyzed by immunosequencing. Per the original workflow: Repertoire TCRs were checked for matches against a reference library of SARS-CoV-2-specific TCRs that had been generated using the MIRA antigen-specificity platform. Breadth meant the fraction of unique TCRs that were SARS-CoV-2-associated, whereas depth meant the fraction of total T cells that were SARS-CoV-2-associated. Using the MIRA data, every spike-specific TCR was mapped to the spike region that the TCR reacted to and assigned to either a CD4 or a CD8 class. Log10-transformed breadth and depth values were compared by one-way ANOVA with Sidak's multiple comparisons tests. TCRdb stores this immuneACCESS table with in-frame sequences only. Part of the clones is absent; in the studies checked, under half of the shortfall reflects unresolved V genes, and no reason is known for the rest. D and trimming were read from the DNA, whereas the V and J calls and clone size are those reported in that table. Recorded for this sample are some 120,000 clones; 85% to 90% of them occurred a single time. More than 10% of the sample belongs to the ten largest clones.

Reading the label with the study, this specimen's time point is: baseline before first vaccination. Samples from vaccinated people were obtained from the UK trials COV001 and COV002, which included a single-blind randomized controlled phase 2/3 trial of AZD1222 (ChAdOx1 nCoV-19) in healthy adults. For TCRbeta chain sequencing, PBMC samples were collected from trial participants at day 0 and at day 28 after the second dose. As for this clone: It lacks a known antigen. No base quality information exists; no much larger clone differs at one position.

This clonotype was sampled from an adult in good health. The sample in question was peripheral blood, obtained on day 0 of AZD1222 vaccination.

The CDR3 here reads CASSIGPNEKLFF. The bases read TGTGCCAGCAGCATCGGTCCTAATGAAAAACTGTTTTTT. Rearrangement joined TRBV11-3 to TRBJ1-4, with the D segment identity uncertain. From cysteine to phenylalanine, the CDR3 is 13 amino acids long. This entry keeps only the CDR3 DNA: 39 bases, framed from base 1. CDR1 and CDR2 were assigned from the germline V gene as SGHNT and YENEEA. V loses 5 bases of germline sequence and J loses 3 bases, and the interval between the two ends is 7 bases.